These T cell receptor beta chains were read from a single sample in a study of blood T cells in healthy people across ages. In TCRdb, the 5' RACE reads were re-called with MiXCR into one record per CDR3 protein. The sample shows fewer than 900,000 distinct CDR3 sequences, around 46% of them seen only once. Sample: blood. The receptor source for this set is an older woman in good health. CDR3s include the opening cysteine and the closing phenylalanine or tryptophan. The D gene is left open where the match is weak. Part of the rows lack a size; the others show once, few, many or a class for expanded clones.

d_gene | j_gene | v_gene | abundance | CDR3nt | CDR3aa
NA | TRBJ2-1 | TRBV14 | NA | TGTGCCAGCAGCCGATGGAAGGAAGAGACCCAGTTCTTC | CASSRWKEETQFF
TRBD2 | TRBJ2-7 | TRBV29-1 | NA | TGCAGCGTTGACGTAGCGGGAAGCTACGAGCAGTACTTC | CSVDVAGSYEQYF
NA | TRBJ2-7 | TRBV20-1 | few | TGCAGTGCTAGAGAGAGACCCTACGAGCAGTACTTC | CSARERPYEQYF
TRBD1 | TRBJ1-2 | TRBV20-1 | NA | TGCAGTGCTACCAGGACAGGGGGTAGTCACACCTTC | CSATRTGGSHTF
TRBD2 | TRBJ2-7 | TRBV20-1 | few | TGCAGTGCTAGAGATAAGGGGCGGGAGTCTGGCGAGCAGTACTTC | CSARDKGRESGEQYF
NA | TRBJ2-3 | TRBV27 | NA | TGTGCCAGCAGTTTGACCCACACAGATACGCAGTATTTT | CASSLTHTDTQYF
NA | TRBJ2-7 | TRBV5-1 | many | TGCGCCAGCAGCGCTCAGTCCGCGAGTTTGTACCCCTCCTACGAGCAGTACTTC | CASSAQSASLYPSYEQYF
NA | TRBJ1-2 | TRBV2 | NA | TGTGCCAGCAGTGGGGACGAGGCTAACTATGGCTACACCTTC | CASSGDEANYGYTF
NA | TRBJ2-7 | TRBV5-1 | few | TGCGCCAGCACCCCCTCTTTAGACAGGACCTACGAGCAGTACTTC | CASTPSLDRTYEQYF
NA | TRBJ2-7 | TRBV28 | many | TGTGCCAGCAGTTTAGACCCAGGGGGGCTCACCCAATACGAGCAGTACTTC | CASSLDPGGLTQYEQYF
NA | TRBJ2-2 | TRBV11-2 | NA | TGTGCCAGCAGCTTAGATGGGGCCAACACCGGGGAGCTGTTTTTT | CASSLDGANTGELFF
TRBD2 | TRBJ2-7 | TRBV12-3/TRBV12-4 | few | TGTGCCAGCAGTCAGACTAGCGGGGTAGCCTACGAGCAGTACTTC | CASSQTSGVAYEQYF
NA | TRBJ2-3 | TRBV12-3/TRBV12-4 | many | TGTGCCAGCAGTTTTCAGGGGCCCACAGATACGCAGTATTTT | CASSFQGPTDTQYF
TRBD2 | TRBJ2-5 | TRBV24-1 | NA | TGTGCCACCAGTGATCGAGCGGGGTTGGAGACCCAGTACTTC | CATSDRAGLETQYF
NA | TRBJ2-5 | TRBV5-6 | many | TGTGCCAGCAGCTTGAGACGAGAGCAGTACTTC | CASSLRREQYF
NA | TRBJ2-7 | TRBV27 | NA | TGTGCCAGCAGGGACCACTCGGAGCAGTACTTC | CASRDHSEQYF
NA | TRBJ1-2 | TRBV6-6 | few | TGTGCCAGCAGCTTTTACTTGGGGGCGGCTAACTATGGCTACACCTTC | CASSFYLGAANYGYTF
TRBD1 | TRBJ2-7 | TRBV3-1 | few | TGTGCCAGCAGCCAAGGGCACTACAGGGGAGTCTACGAGCAGTACTTC | CASSQGHYRGVYEQYF
NA | TRBJ2-5 | TRBV10-3 | few | TGTGCCATCGGGGGCAGGGAGGGTTTGGAGACCCAGTACTTC | CAIGGREGLETQYF
NA | TRBJ1-2 | TRBV6-6 | NA | TGTGCCAGCAGTCCCCGGGATCCCGGTGGCTACACCTTC | CASSPRDPGGYTF
TRBD2 | TRBJ2-1 | TRBV20-1 | NA | TGCAGTGCGCAACTAGCGGGAGTAGAAAATGAGCAGTTCTTC | CSAQLAGVENEQFF
NA | TRBJ1-5 | TRBV6-6 | NA | TGTGCCAGCAAGGGCGGTCAGCCCCAGCATTTT | CASKGGQPQHF
NA | TRBJ2-5 | TRBV27 | NA | TGTGCCAGCAGTGGGGGGACGAGAGAGACCCAGTACTTC | CASSGGTRETQYF
NA | TRBJ2-2 | TRBV7-2 | few | TGTGCCAGCAGCTTGAACCAGGGTGGCACCGGGGAGCTGTTTTTT | CASSLNQGGTGELFF
TRBD1 | TRBJ2-7 | TRBV7-9 | NA | TGTGCCAGCAGCCCTAGGCGGACAGGGGGTCCCTACGAGCAGTACTTC | CASSPRRTGGPYEQYF
NA | TRBJ2-2 | TRBV2 | few | TGTGCCAGCAGTGTTCAGAACACCGGGGAGCTGTTTTTT | CASSVQNTGELFF
NA | TRBJ2-1 | TRBV20-1 | few | TGCAGTGCCCGCCCTGGCGCGGGCGGTGAGCAGTTCTTC | CSARPGAGGEQFF
TRBD1 | TRBJ1-5 | TRBV7-8 | NA | TGTGCCGGCAGCTTATACGAGAGGACAGGTTATAGCAATCAGCCCCAGCATTTT | CAGSLYERTGYSNQPQHF
TRBD2 | TRBJ2-1 | TRBV10-3 | NA | TGTGCCATCAGTGATCGGGGGGAGTACAATGAGCAGTTCTTC | CAISDRGEYNEQFF
NA | TRBJ2-3 | TRBV20-1 | few | TGCAGTGCTAAAGGGTTCACAGATACGCAGTATTTT | CSAKGFTDTQYF
TRBD1 | TRBJ1-1 | TRBV6-6 | NA | TGTGCCAGCAGTTCCCCTCGGGACAGGAGCTTGAACACTGAAGCTTTCTTT | CASSSPRDRSLNTEAFF